This TCR beta chain was observed in a study of OX40 agonist ivuxolimab in advanced cancers. The germline CDR1 and CDR2 sequences are SGHTA and FQGNSA. Trimming cost V 6 bases and J 5 bases, with 13 bases left between them. The CDR3 has 13 amino acids. The protocol was immunoSEQ multiplex PCR, while the TCRdb copy is restricted to in-frame clones and leaves out a portion. The sample lists some 80,000 clones, 84% occurring once. The TCR comes from an adult with an advanced solid tumor such as melanoma, head and neck, liver or kidney cancer. The material sequenced was CD4+ or CD8+ T cells sorted from blood, taken in a trial of the OX40 agonist ivuxolimab. The chain couples TRBV7-2 to TRBJ2-5, with a tentative D call TRBD2 (6 bases). CDR3 in DNA: TGTGCCAGCAGGCGGGGAATGGGGGAGACCCAGTACTTC. Protein sequence: CASRRGMGETQYF.